This TCR beta chain was captured in a study of cytomegalovirus exposure and HLA in healthy donors (dated by TCRdb to about 2017). Regarding the complete study: According to a later analysis, the 120 or so validation repertoires were produced on the same platform as the 680 or so repertoires of the first cohort. The study was designed to test whether signatures of past pathogen exposure could be identified by cataloging public T cell receptors. In addition to the first cohort of around 670 subjects, a separate validation cohort of approximately 130 different subjects was used. High-throughput TCR immunosequencing, statistical association of individual TCRs with disease status, and machine learning were combined to predict cytomegalovirus infection status.

Library construction relied on the immunoSEQ multiplex PCR assay. The authors' analysis ran thus. A statistical classification framework was built to diagnose cytomegalovirus status from the catalog of TCR beta chain sequences. Here the immuneACCESS table is served through TCRdb, limited to in-frame sequences with V and J called. Missing clones are a known gap in these copies; in checked studies unresolved V genes cover under half, and the rest lacks a known reason. V and J calls and clone size are given by that table; D and trimming were obtained from the DNA. Counted in this sample were around 220,000 clones; 70% to 90% of them appeared once. The ten largest clones capture roughly 3% of the sample. V is cut by 6 bases and J by 1 base, and the space between the germline ends is 12 bases. From the germline V gene, CDR1 is SNHLY and CDR2 is FYNNEI. Including cysteine and phenylalanine, the CDR3 has 15 amino acids. Only CDR3 DNA is held: 45 bases, read in frame from base 1.

Broad study findings and their caveats: A few of the identified cytomegalovirus-associated TCR beta chains were confirmed in vitro to be specific for cytomegalovirus antigens. In a later analysis, TCRs clustered in the first cohort were found to also tend to co-occur in the roughly 120 validation repertoires, with 85% to 95% of cluster scores above 0. Cytomegalovirus status was reported to be diagnosed by the classifier with high specificity and sensitivity in both the original and validation cohorts. It was suggested by the authors that the approach could potentially be generalized to other disease states and immunological phenotypes. A total of roughly 160 TCR beta chains were listed by the study as associated with cytomegalovirus. Most TCR sequences were observed very rarely across donors, whereas some public TCRs were present in many individuals. All 130 or so repertoires were used to score co-occurrence in the validation cohort in a later analysis, because that analysis had no HLA typing for the cohort.

The donors belonged to the validation cohort of 90 to 150 subjects, which was separate from the 666-subject first cohort. As to this clone: Its antigen remains unidentified. Base qualities are not at hand, and no much larger clone is one base apart.

The specimen was PBMCs. The receptor was derived from a woman between 18 and 29 years old in good health and CMV-seronegative. The chain is encoded by TRBV2 joined to TRBJ2-2; TRBD2 is a possible D gene, resting on 5 matching bases. CDR3 protein: CASSPGAGNTGELFF. The bases read TGTGCCAGCAGCCCTGGCGCGGGGAACACCGGGGAGCTGTTTTTT.